These 8 T cell receptor beta chains share one sample of origin, sequenced in a study of monozygotic twins with inflammatory bowel disease. TCRdb derives one entry per CDR3 protein from the 5' RACE reads, leaving out DNA. This sample's table reports about 210,000 distinct CDR3 sequences. The sequencing input was blood. Source of these receptors: a human donor with ulcerative colitis or Crohn's disease, or a healthy co-twin of an affected twin (not recorded which).

J is TRBJ1-4 and V is TRBV7-2; the TCRdb call, TRBD1, lacks DNA for checking. Germline CDR1 and CDR2: SGHTA and FQGNSA. The CDR3 loop spans 15 amino acids. This CDR3 is CASSYQTGWGEKLFF.

The rearrangement links TRBV3-1 to TRBJ2-2; the TCRdb D gene call, TRBD2, has no DNA to confirm it. The CDR3 extends over 14 amino acids. Germline-derived CDR1 and CDR2 are LGHDT and YNNKEL (reference sequence). CDR3 loop: CASSPEGGSGELFF. The full variable domain, its missing parts supplied by reference TRBV3-1 and TRBJ2-2, is DTAVSQTPKYLVTQMGNDKSIKCEQNLGHDTMYWYKQDSKKFLKIMFSYNNKELIINETVPNRFSPKSPDKAHLNLHINSLELGDSAVYFCASSPEGGSGELFFGEGSRLTVL.

The V gene is TRBV7-2, the J gene TRBJ2-3; TCRdb names TRBD1, which stays unverified in the absence of DNA. The germline gives CDR1 SGHTA, CDR2 FQGNSA. The CDR3 is made up of 14 amino acids. The CDR3 sequence is CASSLDGGVDTQYF.

V gene TRBV5-1 combines with J gene TRBJ1-6; the D gene TCRdb calls, TRBD1, cannot be checked with no DNA. Per germline, CDR1 SGHRS and CDR2 YFSETQ. There are 14 residues in the CDR3. CDR3 protein: CASTRTGGNSPLHF.

This chain links TRBV24-1 with TRBJ2-3; without DNA, the TCRdb call of TRBD1 cannot be checked. The CDR3 sequence is 16 residues long. Germline values: CDR1 KGHDR, CDR2 SFDVKD. The CDR3: CATSDRTGANTDTQYF.

The chain carries TRBV4-1 and TRBJ2-7; TCRdb picks TRBD1, but there is no DNA to check that call. The germline V gene encodes CDR1 MGHRA and CDR2 YSYEKL. The length of the CDR3 is 15 residues. The CDR3 protein is CASSNRDALSYEQYF.

The chain employs TRBV12-3 or TRBV12-4 and TRBJ1-5; the D call of TRBD1 rests on TCRdb alone, since no DNA is present to check it. The CDR3 is 16 amino acids. CDR3 amino acids: CASSPSSGHSNQPQHF.

The CDR3: CASSLDTRGNTGELFF. J is TRBJ2-2 and V is TRBV5-1. The germline V gene encodes CDR1 SGHRS and CDR2 YFSETQ. This CDR3 region has 16 residues.